This is a list of T cell receptor beta chains from one sample in a study of T cell repertoires in cytomegalovirus infection. These receptors' antigens are unknown. TCRdb called the reads again in MiXCR, with one record for every CDR3 protein. This table holds about 830,000 distinct CDR3 sequences, about 30% found once. The specimen was cultured CD8+ T cells from PBMCs, collected from culture after CMV antigen stimulation. These receptors originate from a human donor in good health (CMV status not recorded). Some clones in this sample may be carry-over from other donors' samples. Each CDR3 is given with its conserved first and last residue.

CDR3 protein: CASSIYKVDTEAFF
V gene: TRBV19

CDR3 protein: CASSLSVPPGELFF
V gene: TRBV27

CDR3 protein: CASSLGTGEESPLHF
V gene: TRBV5-1

CDR3 protein: CASSWGDYYLPGDTQYF
V gene: TRBV7-2

CDR3 protein: CASSFEPGGSSYNEQFF
V gene: TRBV6-2/TRBV6-3

CDR3 protein: CASKDSGANVLTF
V gene: TRBV9

CDR3 protein: CSVEERGAPGLRYQETQYF
V gene: TRBV29-1

CDR3 protein: CASSSDSREETQYF
V gene: TRBV5-4

CDR3 protein: CASTEWGLQTEAFF
V gene: TRBV6-6

CDR3 protein: CASSAGEGLGKLFF
V gene: TRBV5-1

CDR3 protein: CASSFGSGRYEQYF
V gene: TRBV27

CDR3 protein: CASSFTTHPLKYF
V gene: TRBV7-9

CDR3 protein: CASSVSGSPGQKNSPLHF
V gene: TRBV28

CDR3 protein: CASSLVNTQYF
V gene: TRBV7-8

CDR3 protein: CASSSLRVPNTEAFF
V gene: TRBV27

CDR3 protein: CASSDLASTDTQYF
V gene: TRBV6-5

CDR3 protein: CASSFVNEAFF
V gene: TRBV7-2

CDR3 protein: CASTGGGLGGYTF
V gene: TRBV12-3/TRBV12-4

CDR3 protein: CASSRDRGLDQPQHF
V gene: TRBV6-6

CDR3 protein: CASSDASYSTDTQYF
V gene: TRBV6-1

CDR3 protein: CASSPIGTENEQFF
V gene: TRBV7-6

CDR3 protein: CASSYPGTGFFETQYF
V gene: TRBV4-1

CDR3 protein: CASSRLAGAEEYF
V gene: TRBV7-6

CDR3 protein: CASSIFPGNTIYF
V gene: TRBV27

CDR3 protein: CANSLGRGPQHF
V gene: TRBV12-3/TRBV12-4

CDR3 protein: CSAGWDRGEYGYTF
V gene: TRBV20-1

CDR3 protein: CASSAGTGVSYEQYF
V gene: TRBV13

CDR3 protein: CASTNRYEQYF
V gene: TRBV19

CDR3 protein: CASSLRGEYTPDEQFF
V gene: TRBV7-3

CDR3 protein: CASSEGADPWDRFNYGYTF
V gene: TRBV6-1

CDR3 protein: CASSFGDSPDTQYF
V gene: TRBV5-5

CDR3 protein: CSANDRFYGYTF
V gene: TRBV20-1

CDR3 protein: CASTFNRGYTF
V gene: TRBV7-9

CDR3 protein: CASSDSGRNQPQHF
V gene: TRBV2

CDR3 protein: CASRTSGANVLTF
V gene: TRBV6-5

CDR3 protein: CASSYWRGPGGANVLTF
V gene: TRBV6-5

CDR3 protein: CSVETDKNYGYTF
V gene: TRBV29-1

CDR3 protein: CASSEVGGARETQYF
V gene: TRBV2

CDR3 protein: CASSSSRDRGWNTEAFF
V gene: TRBV7-6

CDR3 protein: CASSPRTVFGSYNSPLHF
V gene: TRBV6-6